This T cell receptor beta chain was captured in a study of regulatory T cells in long-lasting Graves disease. Combining iRepertoire HTBI primers with Arm-PCR of CDR3 regions, the authors built TCR beta libraries. TCRdb reanalysed the multiplex PCR reads using MiXCR and keeps one entry per CDR3 protein. The sample shows around 480,000 distinct CDR3 sequences, roughly 17% of them seen only once. This clonotype was observed a few times. The target antigen is unknown. As to time point: newly diagnosed GD, antithyroid drugs for less than 3 months. PBMC-extracted RNA yielded the TCR library. A roughly 8.7-milliliter sample of peripheral blood was drawn into EDTA tubes. Overall study results and limits: Newly diagnosed Graves' patients had higher TCR diversity than persistent ones.

The same sample was also studied in work on T cells in Graves' hyperthyroidism and ophthalmopathy. That paper states: When the TCR CDR3 underwent first-round RT-PCR, the HTBI primer set was used.

The sequencing here drew on peripheral blood mononuclear cells (PBMCs), taken at new diagnosis, from a patient treated with antithyroid drugs. The TCR originated in a man in his forties with Graves disease.

The CDR3 DNA follows: TGCAGTGCTAGAGAGACAGGATATAATGAAAAACTGTTTTTT. This gives the protein CSARETGYNEKLFF. This chain links TRBV20-1 with TRBJ1-4, with D possibly being TRBD1 (6 bases). The CDR3 sequence is 14 residues long. Germline V gene data show CDR1 as DFQATT and CDR2 as SNEGSKA (reference sequence). V was trimmed by 0 bases and J by 4 bases, leaving 9 bases between them.